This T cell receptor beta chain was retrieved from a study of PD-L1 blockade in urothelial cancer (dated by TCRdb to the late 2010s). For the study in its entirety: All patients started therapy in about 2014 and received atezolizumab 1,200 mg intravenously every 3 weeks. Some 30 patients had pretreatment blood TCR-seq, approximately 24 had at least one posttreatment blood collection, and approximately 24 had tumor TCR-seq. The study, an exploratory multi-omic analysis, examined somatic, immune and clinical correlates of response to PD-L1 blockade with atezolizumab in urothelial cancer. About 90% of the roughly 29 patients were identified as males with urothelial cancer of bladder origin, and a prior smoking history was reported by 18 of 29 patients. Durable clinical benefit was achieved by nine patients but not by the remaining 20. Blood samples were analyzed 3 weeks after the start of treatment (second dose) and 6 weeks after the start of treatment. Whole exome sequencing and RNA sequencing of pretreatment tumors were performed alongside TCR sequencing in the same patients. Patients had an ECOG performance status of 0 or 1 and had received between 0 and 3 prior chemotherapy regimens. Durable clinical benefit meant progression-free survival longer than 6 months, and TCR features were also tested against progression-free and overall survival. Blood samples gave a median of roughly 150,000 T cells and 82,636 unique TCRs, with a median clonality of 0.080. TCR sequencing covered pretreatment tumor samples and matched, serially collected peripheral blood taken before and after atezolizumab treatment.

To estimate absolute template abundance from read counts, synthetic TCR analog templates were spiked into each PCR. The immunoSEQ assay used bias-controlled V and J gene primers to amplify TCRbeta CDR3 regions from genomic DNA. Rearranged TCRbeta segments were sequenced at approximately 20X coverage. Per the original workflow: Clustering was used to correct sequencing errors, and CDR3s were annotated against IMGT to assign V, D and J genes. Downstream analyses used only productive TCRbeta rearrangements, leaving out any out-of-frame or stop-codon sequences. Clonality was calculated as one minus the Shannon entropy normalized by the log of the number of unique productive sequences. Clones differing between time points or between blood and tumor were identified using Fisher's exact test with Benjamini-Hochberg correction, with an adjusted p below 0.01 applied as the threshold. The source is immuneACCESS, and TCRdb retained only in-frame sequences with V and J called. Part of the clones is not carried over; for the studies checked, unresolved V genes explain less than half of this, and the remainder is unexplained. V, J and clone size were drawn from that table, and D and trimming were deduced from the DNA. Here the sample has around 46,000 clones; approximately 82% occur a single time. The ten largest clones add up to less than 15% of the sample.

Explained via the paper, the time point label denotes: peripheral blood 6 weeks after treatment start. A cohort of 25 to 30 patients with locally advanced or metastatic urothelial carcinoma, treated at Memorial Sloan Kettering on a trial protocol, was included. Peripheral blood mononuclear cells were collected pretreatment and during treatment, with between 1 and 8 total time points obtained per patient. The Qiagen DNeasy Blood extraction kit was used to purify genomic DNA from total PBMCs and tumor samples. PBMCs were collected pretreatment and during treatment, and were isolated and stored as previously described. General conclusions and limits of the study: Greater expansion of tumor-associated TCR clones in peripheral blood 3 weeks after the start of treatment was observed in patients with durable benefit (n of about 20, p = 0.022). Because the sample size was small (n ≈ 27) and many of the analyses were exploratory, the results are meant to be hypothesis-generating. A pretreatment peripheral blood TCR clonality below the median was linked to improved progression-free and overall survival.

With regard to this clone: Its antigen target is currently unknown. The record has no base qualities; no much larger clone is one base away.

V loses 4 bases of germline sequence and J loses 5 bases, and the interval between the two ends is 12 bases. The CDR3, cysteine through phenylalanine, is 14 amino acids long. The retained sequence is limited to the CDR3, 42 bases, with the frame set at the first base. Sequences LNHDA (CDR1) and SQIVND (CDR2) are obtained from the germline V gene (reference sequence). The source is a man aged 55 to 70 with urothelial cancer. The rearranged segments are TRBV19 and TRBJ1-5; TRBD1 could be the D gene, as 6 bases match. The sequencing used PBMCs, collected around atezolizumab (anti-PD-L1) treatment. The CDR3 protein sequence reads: CASSTGQRDQPQHF. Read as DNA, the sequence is TGTGCCAGTAGTACCGGACAGCGAGATCAGCCCCAGCATTTT.